This TCR beta chain derives from a study of shared clonotypes between healthy human individuals. Profiled with immunoSEQ multiplex PCR; TCRdb holds only in-frame clones, not every one. The sample holds some 650,000 clones, more than 95% seen once. The TCR comes from a woman in her twenties or thirties in good health. Sequencing was done on a sample of naive CD4+ T cells sorted from blood. Subset meaning: CD45RA+ positively selected.

In DNA form, the CDR3 reads TGTGCCTGGAGTGTTTCGCGTAGCTACGAGCAGTACTTC. Translation gives CAWSVSRSYEQYF. This chain joins TRBV30 and TRBJ2-5, with D unclear. The J call is in doubt because the DNA end fits TRBJ2-7 better. This CDR3 is built from 13 residues. The germline V gene has CDR1 GTSNPN and CDR2 SVGIG (reference sequence).